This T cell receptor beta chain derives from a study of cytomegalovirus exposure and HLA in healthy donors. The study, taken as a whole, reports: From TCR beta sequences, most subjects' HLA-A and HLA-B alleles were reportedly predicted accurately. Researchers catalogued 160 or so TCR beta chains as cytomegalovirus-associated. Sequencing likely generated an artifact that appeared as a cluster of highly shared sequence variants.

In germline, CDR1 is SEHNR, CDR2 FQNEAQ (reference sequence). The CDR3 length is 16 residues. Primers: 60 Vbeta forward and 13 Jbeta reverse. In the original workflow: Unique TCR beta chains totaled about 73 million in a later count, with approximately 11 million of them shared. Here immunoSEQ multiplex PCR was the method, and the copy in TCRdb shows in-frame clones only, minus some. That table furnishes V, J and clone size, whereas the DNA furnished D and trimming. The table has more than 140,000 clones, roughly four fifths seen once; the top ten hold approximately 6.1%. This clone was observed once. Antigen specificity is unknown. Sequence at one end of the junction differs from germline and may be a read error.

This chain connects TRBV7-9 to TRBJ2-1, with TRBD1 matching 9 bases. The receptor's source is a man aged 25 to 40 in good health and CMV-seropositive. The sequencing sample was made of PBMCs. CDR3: CSSSSGQGPSYNEQFF. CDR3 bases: TGTTCCAGCAGCTCTGGACAGGGGCCTTCCTACAATGAGCAGTTCTTC.